This TCR beta chain was captured by sequencing in a study of T cell changes during pregnancy in multiple sclerosis. Clones were read by immunoSEQ multiplex PCR, and TCRdb kept only the in-frame ones, dropping some. The data hold about 120,000 clones, with about 93% observed a single time. This CDR3 is built from 13 residues. Germline V gene data show CDR1 as SGHRS and CDR2 as YFSETQ. V was pared by 5 bases and J by 2 bases, with 10 bases between. The sample here was peripheral blood, taken before pregnancy. The TCR comes from a female donor with multiple sclerosis, enrolled in a pregnancy study. J is TRBJ2-5 and V is TRBV5-1; D is perhaps TRBD1 (7 bases). CDR3 DNA sequence: TGCGCCAGCAGGGAGGGACAGCAAGAGACCCAGTACTTC. This codes for CASREGQQETQYF.